Shown below are 15 T cell receptor beta chains from a single sample sequenced in a study of beta chain features in type 1 diabetes. The sequenced template was cDNA made from the entire isolated RNA. Generated by immunoSEQ multiplex PCR, the TCRdb table keeps only in-frame clones and is missing some. Of approximately 400,000 clones in the sample, roughly 15% were seen once. The sequenced material came from naive CD4+ T cells from blood. The receptor source for this set is a woman younger than 35 in good health.

The DNA for the CDR3 is TGTGCCAGCAGCCGTAGTCGCGCAGAGACCCAGTACTTC. Its protein product is CASSRSRAETQYF. V and J are TRBV6-6 and TRBJ2-5; D is unclear. CDR3 length: 13 residues. Trimming shortened V by 6 bases and J by 4 bases, and 12 bases separated the two germline ends. The germline CDR1 and CDR2 sequences are MNHNY and SVGAGI (reference sequence).

This clone was picked up a small number of times. The CDR3, as DNA: TGTGCCAGCTCACCACCGGGGGCGGTCGAAAAACTGTTTTTT. It yields the protein CASSPPGAVEKLFF. The chain joins TRBV18 to TRBJ1-4; a weak D match, TRBD1 (6 bases). In germline, CDR1 is KGHSH, CDR2 LQKENI. V dropped 0 bases and J dropped 8 bases, with 10 bases sitting between them. CDR3 length: 14 residues.

This clone was recorded a few times. V and J are TRBV29-1 and TRBJ1-1, with a tentative D call TRBD1 (5 bases). This CDR3 is built from 13 residues. The germline V and J ends were trimmed by 5 bases and 1 base, with 11 bases remaining between them. CDR1 is SQVTM, CDR2 ANQGSEA, per germline. CDR3 DNA sequence: TGCAGCGTTCAAAGACAGTCGAACACTGAAGCTTTCTTT. This codes for CSVQRQSNTEAFF.

In DNA form, the CDR3 reads TGTGCCTGGAGTGTACGGGTCTCCTACGAGCAGTACTTC. The encoded protein is CAWSVRVSYEQYF. V and J are TRBV30 and TRBJ2-7, with D unclear. CDR1 and CDR2 from the germline V gene are GTSNPN and SVGIG (reference sequence). Trimming cost V 0 bases and J 0 bases, with 6 bases left between them. The CDR3 runs 13 residues.

V is TRBV19 and J is TRBJ2-6; 7 bases line up with TRBD2. This CDR3 has 18 amino acids. Germline values: CDR1 LNHDA, CDR2 SQIVND (reference sequence). With 3 bases clipped from V and 0 bases from J, the junction kept 8 bases outside the gene matches. CDR3 DNA sequence: TGTGCCAGTAGTATTCGCTCAGCGGGATTCTCTGGGGCCAACGTCCTGACTTTC. It encodes CASSIRSAGFSGANVLTF. Filled out from reference TRBV19 and TRBJ2-6, the complete variable domain reads DGGITQSPKYLFRKEGQNVTLSCEQNLNHDAMYWYRQDPGQGLRLIYYSQIVNDFQKGDIAEGYSVSREKKESFPLTVTSAQKNPTAFYLCASSIRSAGFSGANVLTFGAGSRLTVL.

The gene calls are TRBV6-4 and TRBJ2-2; 7 nucleotides match TRBD2. The CDR3 has 16 amino acids. The germline CDR1 and CDR2 sequences are MRHNA and SNTAGT. V was pared by 4 bases and J by 1 base, with 6 bases of the junction left unmatched. The CDR3 loop reads CASSVLAGLNTGELFF. CDR3 bases: TGTGCCAGCAGTGTCTTAGCGGGCCTGAACACCGGGGAGCTGTTTTTT.

This clone has more than one count but fewer than ten. This chain uses TRBV7-2 with TRBJ2-4; D possibly corresponds to TRBD2 (6 bases). Deletions cut 5 bases from V and 4 bases from J, with 12 bases between. The CDR3 is 14 amino acids. The germline V gene encodes CDR1 SGHTA and CDR2 FQGNSA. The CDR3 coding sequence is TGTGCCAGCAGCCCACCGGGGACTAAAAACATTCAGTACTTC. It is translated as CASSPPGTKNIQYF.

V gene TRBV7-9 combines with J gene TRBJ2-7; 10 nucleotides line up with TRBD2. The length of the CDR3 is 16 residues. Germline CDR1 reads SEHNR; CDR2 reads FQNEAQ (reference sequence). V lost 0 bases and J lost 2; bases outside the gene matches: 4. Written as DNA, the CDR3 is TGTGCCAGCAGCTTAGCGGGGCTAGCGGGAGCCTACGAGCAGTACTTC. Protein product: CASSLAGLAGAYEQYF.

DNA of the CDR3: TGCAGCGTTGAGAGGGGAATAGGGGGCGCGGAGACCCAGTACTTC. Translation: CSVERGIGGAETQYF. The chain carries TRBV29-1 and TRBJ2-5, with 7 positions matching TRBD1. The CDR3 has 15 amino acids. The J segment lost 5 bases and the V segment lost 3 bases, leaving 12 bases of the junction unmatched. Germline values: CDR1 SQVTM, CDR2 ANQGSEA.

The V call is TRBV7-2, the J call TRBJ2-7; TRBD2 might be the D (6 bases). Germline V gene sequence: CDR1 SGHTA, CDR2 FQGNSA. CDR3 size: 14 residues. V was clipped by 5 bases and J by 0 bases, with 11 bases between them. The CDR3 DNA reads TGTGCCAGCAGCCCAGCGGGTAACTCCTACGAGCAGTACTTC. Its protein is CASSPAGNSYEQYF.

The rearrangement joins TRBV4-1 to TRBJ1-5, with a possible D match to TRBD1 (5 bases). Germline V gives CDR1 MGHRA, CDR2 YSYEKL. V was pared by 0 bases and J by 5 bases, with 14 bases between. The CDR3 has 16 residues. The CDR3 nucleotides read TGCGCCAGCAGCCAAGAGGAATTGCAGGGCCATCAGCCCCAGCATTTT. The encoded protein is CASSQEELQGHQPQHF.

This chain uses TRBV30 with TRBJ1-2; 12 positions match TRBD1. Trimming removed 8 bases from V and 6 bases from J; junction bases left unmatched: 7. CDR3 length: 13 residues. Germline CDR1 and CDR2: GTSNPN and SVGIG (reference sequence). As DNA, the CDR3 is TGTGCCCTTTGGGACAGGGGGCGGGATGGCTACACCTTC. Its translation: CALWDRGRDGYTF. The variable domain in full, completed from reference TRBV30 and TRBJ1-2, reads SQTIHQWPATLVQPVGSPLSLECTVEGTSNPNLYWYRQAAGRGLQLLFYSVGIGQISSEVPQNLSASRPQDRQFILSSKKLLLSDSGFYLCALWDRGRDGYTFGSGTRLTVV.

The rearrangement joins TRBV25-1 to TRBJ2-7; 8 bases fit TRBD1. The CDR3 is 17 amino acids. Losses at the gene ends were 3 bases for V and 6 bases for J; bases not matched to a gene: 16. Germline assignment: CDR1 MGHDK and CDR2 SYGVNS. CDR3 DNA: TGTGCCAGCAGTGATTACCGGGGTCCAGGGGGCGCGTCCGAGCAGTACTTC. It is translated as CASSDYRGPGGASEQYF.

The table lists this clone with a few counts. V gene TRBV9 combines with J gene TRBJ2-1; 8 positions match TRBD1. Germline V gene sequence: CDR1 SGDLS, CDR2 YYNGEE. V lost 3 bases and J lost 9; bases outside the gene matches: 8. CDR3 size: 14 residues. As DNA, the CDR3 is TGTGCCAGCAGCGAGATGACAGGGGCCGGTGAGCAGTTCTTC. Translation gives CASSEMTGAGEQFF.

The chain recombines TRBV29-1 with TRBJ1-1; D not resolved. Deletions cut 8 bases from V and 0 bases from J, with 13 bases between. This CDR3 comprises 13 residues. Germline V gene sequence: CDR1 SQVTM, CDR2 ANQGSEA. This CDR3 reads CSFEVQMNTEAFF. CDR3 in DNA: TGCAGCTTCGAGGTCCAAATGAACACTGAAGCTTTCTTT.